This T cell receptor (beta chain) stems from a study of long-term antiretroviral therapy in people with HIV. immunoSEQ v3.0 was run at survey level. It was 40,000-50,000 T-cell genomes per sample that sequencing targeted. Using immunoSEQ multiplex PCR, the repertoire was profiled, and TCRdb retains in-frame clones only, with some absent. The sample carries about 20,000 clones, 80% to 95% recorded once. Worth noting for this clone: Antigen unknown.

Trimming cost V 0 bases and J 3 bases, with 9 bases left between them. Germline CDR1 reads GTSNPN; CDR2 reads SVGIG (reference sequence). The CDR3 has 14 residues. Overall study findings and caveats: CDR3 lengths in HIV samples spanned a narrower range than controls. The data indicate that diversity increased after ART but remained below transplant donor controls.

Material: unsorted PBMCs, obtained 4.4 years after starting antiretroviral therapy. This chain joins TRBV30 and TRBJ1-5; the D is unclear. The receptor comes from a woman in her forties or fifties with HIV. The CDR3, as DNA: TGTGCCTGGAGTGTAGGCGCACTCAATCAGCCCCAGCATTTT. Its translation: CAWSVGALNQPQHF. The whole variable domain, filled in from reference TRBV30 and TRBJ1-5, reads SQTIHQWPATLVQPVGSPLSLECTVEGTSNPNLYWYRQAAGRGLQLLFYSVGIGQISSEVPQNLSASRPQDRQFILSSKKLLLSDSGFYLCAWSVGALNQPQHFGDGTRLSIL.